Listed here is a single T cell receptor beta chain. Its antigen is still unknown. No clone much larger than this one lies a single base away; base qualities are absent. This record belongs to a study of T cell responses to AZD1222 COVID-19 vaccine (dated by TCRdb to the early 2020s). Regarding the study in general: A total of over 230 trial participants underwent TCR sequencing, of whom 207 received two doses of AZD1222 and 26 received two doses of the MenACWY control vaccine. Trial participants were enrolled into age subgroups of 18-55, 56-69 and 70-plus years, which contained roughly 150, 30 and 60 TCR-sequenced participants, respectively.

The CDR3 regions of human TCRbeta chains were subjected to immunosequencing. The original pipeline was this. Repertoire TCRs were checked for matches against a reference library of SARS-CoV-2-specific TCRs that had been generated using the MIRA antigen-specificity platform. Breadth was defined as the fraction of unique TCRs that were SARS-CoV-2-associated. Depth was defined as the fraction of total T cells that were SARS-CoV-2-associated. Each spike-specific TCR was assigned to its reactive spike region and to a CD4 or CD8 class using the MIRA data. Log10-transformed breadth and depth values were compared by one-way ANOVA with Sidak's multiple comparisons tests. TCRdb mirrors the immuneACCESS table, restricted to in-frame sequences. Some clones are absent from its copies; in checked studies, under half trace to an unresolved V gene, and the reason for the others is unknown. V and J calls and clone size come straight from that table; D and trimming were deduced from the DNA. For this sample there are under 150,000 clones; approximately 87% appear just once. The ten largest clones represent approximately 1.6% of the sample.

The CDR3 spans 14 residues, from the cysteine through the phenylalanine. The read is trimmed to its CDR3 DNA, 42 bases read in frame from base 1. The junction carries 12 bases between V and J, which are trimmed by 5 bases and 7 bases respectively. The germline V gene encodes CDR1 SGHTA and CDR2 FQGNSA. Overall study outcomes, separate from this receptor: Participants were mostly white British, with more females than males. The authors suggested clonal diversity may have been underestimated. Epitopes outside the regions mutated in the B.1.351 and B.1.1.7 variants were reportedly recognized by nearly half of the unique spike-specific TCRs. In the small 56-69-year group, the increase in depth fell short of significance, most likely because of low power. The vaccine-associated CD4 TCRs covered the entire spike protein, and the dominant responses fell in regions 160-218 and 743-854. Because no day 14 peak-response samples were available, repertoires were characterized only after the peak T cell response. After two AZD1222 doses, both the breadth and the depth of spike-specific TCRs were significantly higher than at day 0 and than in MenACWY recipients. Only a handful of AZD1222 recipients were SARS-CoV-2 seropositive at baseline, limiting conclusions about previously exposed vaccinees.

The sample's time point label, decoded: about 28 days (+/-7) after the second vaccine dose. Because spike-specific TCR depth and breadth did not differ between the two schedules, AZD1222 recipients who got a second dose at roughly 4 weeks were pooled with those who got a second dose at roughly 12 weeks. Vaccinee samples came from UK trials COV001 and COV002, including a single-blind randomized controlled phase 2/3 trial of AZD1222 (ChAdOx1 nCoV-19) in healthy adults. For TCRbeta chain sequencing, PBMC samples were collected from trial participants at day 0 and at day 28 after the second dose. The material was peripheral blood, obtained 28 days after the second AZD1222 dose. The receptor comes from an adult who received the AZD1222 COVID-19 vaccine. Recombination connected TRBV7-2 to TRBJ1-6; a tentative D match to TRBD1 spans 5 bases. The CDR3 protein: CASSAVPGNSPLHF. The DNA is as follows: TGTGCCAGCAGCGCCGTACCAGGGAATTCACCCCTCCACTTT. The full variable domain, with segments outside the CDR3 supplied by the reference TRBV7-2 and TRBJ1-6 proteins, appears as GAGVSQSPSNKVTEKGKDVELRCDPISGHTALYWYRQSLGQGLEFLIYFQGNSAPDKSGLPSDRFSAERTGGSVSTLTIQRTQQEDSAVYLCASSAVPGNSPLHFGNGTRLTVT.